Listed below are T cell receptor beta chains from one sample, sequenced in a study of healthy donors' naive CD4 and CD8 T cells. TCRdb itself ran the reads through MiXCR, one entry per CDR3 protein. Found here are 180,000 or so distinct CDR3 sequences, nearly 75% of them singletons; the top ten hold roughly 2.4%. The material sequenced was naive CD4+ and CD8+ T cells sorted from blood, pooled from several donors. The origin of the receptors is a pool of human donors in good health; the sample pools cells from several healthy donors. Each CDR3 is given with its conserved first and last residue. The D gene is left open where the match is weak. Not every row has a clone size; where given, it reads once, few, many or a size class.

cdr3_length	v_call	clone_size	j_call	d_call	cdr3_aa	cdr3_nt
13	TRBV29-1	few	TRBJ2-2	NA	CSVDRGGTGELFF	TGCAGCGTTGACAGGGGCGGTACCGGGGAGCTGTTTTTT
12	TRBV29-1	once	TRBJ1-1	NA	CSAINERGEAFF	TGCAGCGCTATCAACGAGAGGGGTGAAGCTTTCTTT
12	TRBV30	NA	TRBJ2-1	NA	CAWSPIQDEQFF	TGTGCCTGGAGTCCCATCCAGGATGAGCAGTTCTTC
15	TRBV19	NA	TRBJ2-1	TRBD2	CASSTGTSVGNEQFF	TGTGCCAGTAGTACCGGGACTAGCGTGGGCAATGAGCAGTTCTTC
13	TRBV29-1	NA	TRBJ1-2	TRBD1	CSLQDRGHNGYTF	TGCAGTCTACAGGACAGGGGGCACAATGGCTACACCTTC
11	TRBV27	NA	TRBJ2-1	NA	CASRVGVEQFF	TGTGCCTCACGCGTAGGGGTTGAGCAGTTCTTC
13	TRBV25-1	few	TRBJ2-7	TRBD1	CASSEQQGFEQYF	TGTGCCAGCAGTGAACAACAGGGGTTCGAGCAGTACTTC
15	TRBV6-2/TRBV6-3	NA	TRBJ2-7	TRBD2	CATHLLAGGPYEQYF	TGTGCCACCCATCTCTTAGCGGGAGGTCCCTACGAGCAGTACTTC
14	TRBV6-1	NA	TRBJ2-7	TRBD1	CASSDPGGFYEQYF	TGTGCCAGCAGTGACCCAGGGGGCTTCTACGAGCAGTACTTC
16	TRBV6-2/TRBV6-3	NA	TRBJ2-2	NA	CASSSRGKANTGELFF	TGTGCCAGCAGCTCTCGGGGGAAGGCGAACACCGGGGAGCTGTTTTTT
12	TRBV29-1	NA	TRBJ2-7	TRBD2	CSVETSGVEQYF	TGCAGCGTTGAAACTAGCGGGGTTGAGCAGTACTTC
15	TRBV27	NA	TRBJ1-5	TRBD1	CASSRQGQGNQPQHF	TGTGCCAGCAGCCGACAGGGACAGGGCAATCAGCCCCAGCATTTT
16	TRBV20-1	NA	TRBJ2-2	TRBD2	CSSRDSGTPNTGELFF	TGCAGTTCTCGGGATAGCGGGACTCCGAACACCGGGGAGCTGTTTTTT
16	TRBV20-1	NA	TRBJ2-1	TRBD2	CSAPNSGAHSYNEQFF	TGCAGTGCCCCGAATAGCGGGGCCCACTCCTACAATGAGCAGTTCTTC
14	TRBV5-6	once	TRBJ2-7	TRBD1	CASSLDREIQDQYF	TGTGCCAGCAGTCTGGACAGGGAGATTCAAGACCAGTACTTC
14	TRBV6-5	NA	TRBJ1-2	NA	CASSWGGTSYGYTF	TGTGCCAGCAGCTGGGGAGGGACCTCCTATGGCTACACCTTC
13	TRBV29-1	few	TRBJ2-1	NA	CSVVLAHYNEQFF	TGCAGCGTTGTCCTAGCCCACTACAATGAGCAGTTCTTC
15	TRBV6-5	NA	TRBJ2-7	TRBD1	CASRAGTGFTYEQYF	TGTGCCAGCAGAGCCGGGACAGGGTTTACCTACGAGCAGTACTTC
15	TRBV27	NA	TRBJ1-5	NA	CASSPTTGLNQPQHF	TGTGCCAGCAGTCCAACGACAGGACTAAATCAGCCCCAGCATTTT
18	TRBV27	NA	TRBJ2-6	TRBD2	CASSLRGGGSAGANVLTF	TGTGCCAGCAGTTTACGAGGCGGGGGTTCAGCTGGGGCCAACGTCCTGACTTTC
15	TRBV27	once	TRBJ2-1	TRBD2	CVSSLAGVVYNEQFF	TGTGTCAGCAGCCTAGCGGGAGTAGTGTACAATGAGCAGTTCTTC
15	TRBV24-1	few	TRBJ1-4	NA	CATSDPAAAAEKLFF	TGTGCCACCAGTGATCCGGCGGCGGCTGCTGAAAAACTGTTTTTT
16	TRBV2	NA	TRBJ2-5	TRBD2	CASSDRTSGVQETQYF	TGTGCCAGCAGTGACCGGACTAGCGGGGTTCAAGAGACCCAGTACTTC
14	TRBV29-1	NA	TRBJ2-1	NA	CSVGGGNSYNEQFF	TGCAGCGTTGGTGGCGGGAACTCCTACAATGAGCAGTTCTTC
14	TRBV5-1	NA	TRBJ1-1	NA	CASSSGSLNTEAFF	TGCGCCAGCAGCTCGGGGAGTCTTAACACTGAAGCTTTCTTT
16	TRBV27	NA	TRBJ2-1	TRBD2	CASSFLAGNTYNEQFF	TGTGCCAGCAGTTTCCTAGCGGGGAATACCTACAATGAGCAGTTCTTC
15	TRBV6-6	NA	TRBJ1-1	TRBD1	CASSIQGAWGTEAFF	TGTGCCAGCAGTATACAGGGGGCGTGGGGCACTGAAGCTTTCTTT
14	TRBV29-1	few	TRBJ2-7	NA	CSVAGTPISNEQYF	TGCAGCGTTGCCGGGACACCGATCTCGAACGAGCAGTACTTC
14	TRBV20-1	NA	TRBJ2-7	TRBD2	CSARGGGIVYEQYF	TGCAGTGCTAGAGGGGGAGGGATCGTCTACGAGCAGTACTTC
13	TRBV12-5	NA	TRBJ1-1	NA	CASGLSRGSEAFF	TGTGCTAGTGGTTTGTCTAGAGGGTCTGAAGCTTTCTTT
17	TRBV24-1	NA	TRBJ1-1	TRBD1	CATSHGQEDVRDTEAFF	TGTGCCACCAGCCACGGACAGGAGGACGTTCGGGACACTGAAGCTTTCTTT
13	TRBV27	NA	TRBJ2-7	NA	CASSLVGDYEQYF	TGTGCCAGCAGTTTAGTGGGGGACTACGAGCAGTACTTC
15	TRBV6-5	once	TRBJ2-3	NA	CASKYSGPSTDTQYF	TGTGCCAGCAAATATTCGGGGCCAAGCACAGATACGCAGTATTTT
16	TRBV6-5	NA	TRBJ2-1	TRBD2	CASRYKLAGVNNEQFF	TGTGCCAGCAGATACAAACTAGCGGGAGTAAATAATGAGCAGTTCTTC
13	TRBV29-1	NA	TRBJ2-1	NA	CSVSSLAKDEQFF	TGCAGCGTCTCATCCCTAGCGAAGGATGAGCAGTTCTTC
13	TRBV19	NA	TRBJ2-1	NA	CASSIVKADEQFF	TGTGCCAGTAGTATCGTCAAGGCCGATGAGCAGTTCTTC
15	TRBV20-1	NA	TRBJ2-1	NA	CSAPQRLRSYNEQFF	TGCAGTGCCCCTCAGCGGCTACGTTCCTACAATGAGCAGTTCTTC
13	TRBV29-1	NA	TRBJ2-7	TRBD1	CSVAGQGPYEQYF	TGCAGCGTAGCCGGACAGGGGCCCTACGAGCAGTACTTC
14	TRBV19	few	TRBJ1-1	NA	CASTILSFNTEAFF	TGTGCCAGTACCATACTCTCCTTTAACACTGAAGCTTTCTTT
12	TRBV29-1	NA	TRBJ1-1	NA	CSVGHKNTEAFF	TGCAGCGTGGGTCACAAGAACACTGAAGCTTTCTTT
15	TRBV5-1	NA	TRBJ1-1	NA	CASSLRVKGNTEAFF	TGCGCCAGCAGCTTGAGAGTAAAGGGTAACACTGAAGCTTTCTTT
15	TRBV15	NA	TRBJ2-3	TRBD2	CATSFSGISTDTQYF	TGTGCCACCAGTTTTAGCGGGATTAGCACAGATACGCAGTATTTT
14	TRBV18	NA	TRBJ2-6	NA	CASSPARGANVLTF	TGTGCCAGCTCACCAGCGAGAGGGGCCAACGTCCTGACTTTC
14	TRBV10-3	once	TRBJ2-7	NA	CAISGIQDTYEQYF	TGTGCCATCAGTGGGATACAGGATACCTACGAGCAGTACTTC
15	TRBV19	once	TRBJ1-1	NA	CASSIGSSMNTEAFF	TGTGCCAGTAGTATCGGGAGCAGCATGAACACTGAAGCTTTCTTT
17	TRBV4-1	NA	TRBJ2-3	NA	CASSQELGRVSTDTQYF	TGCGCCAGCAGCCAAGAATTGGGGCGGGTTAGCACAGATACGCAGTATTTT
15	TRBV5-4	NA	TRBJ1-1	NA	CATDVEEILNTEAFF	TGTGCCACCGACGTAGAGGAGATTCTGAACACTGAAGCTTTCTTT
20	TRBV30	NA	TRBJ2-1	TRBD2	CAWREPSSGLAGAIYNEQFF	TGTGCCTGGAGGGAACCCTCCTCGGGACTAGCGGGAGCGATTTACAATGAGCAGTTCTTC
14	TRBV29-1	NA	TRBJ2-2	NA	CSVEVTSGAGELFF	TGCAGCGTTGAAGTGACTAGTGGGGCCGGGGAGCTGTTTTTT
13	TRBV20-1	few	TRBJ2-7	NA	CSAREISSYEQYF	TGCAGTGCTAGAGAGATTAGCTCCTACGAGCAGTACTTC
14	TRBV19	NA	TRBJ1-1	TRBD1	CAIGSGQENTEAFF	TGTGCCATAGGGTCGGGACAGGAGAACACTGAAGCTTTCTTT
13	TRBV12-3/TRBV12-4	NA	TRBJ2-7	TRBD2	CASSLPGLREQYF	TGTGCCAGCAGTCTGCCGGGACTACGAGAGCAGTACTTC
11	TRBV24-1	NA	TRBJ2-5	NA	CASGSGETQYF	TGTGCCAGCGGTTCGGGAGAGACCCAGTACTTC
16	TRBV27	NA	TRBJ1-2	TRBD1	CASLTPRDRGRGGYTF	TGTGCCAGCCTTACCCCCCGGGACAGGGGGCGCGGTGGCTACACCTTC
16	TRBV5-1	NA	TRBJ2-5	NA	CASSPGRGTLQETQYF	TGTGCCAGCAGCCCGGGCCGGGGGACTCTTCAAGAGACCCAGTACTTC
12	TRBV5-4	few	TRBJ2-3	NA	CAYAGFTDTQYF	TGTGCCTACGCCGGTTTCACAGATACGCAGTATTTT
14	TRBV29-1	once	TRBJ1-2	NA	CSVEDLISNYGYTF	TGCAGCGTTGAAGATCTCATCTCTAACTATGGCTACACCTTC
16	TRBV10-3	NA	TRBJ1-1	NA	CAISESTMGSFAEAFF	TGTGCCATCAGTGAGTCGACGATGGGGAGCTTTGCTGAAGCTTTCTTT
14	TRBV11-2	NA	TRBJ1-3	NA	CASSSPGAGNTIYF	TGTGCCAGCAGCTCGCCGGGAGCTGGAAACACCATATATTTT